The 25 T cell receptor beta chains in this list originate from one sample, sequenced in a study of vaccination effects on CD4 cells after COVID-19. The data were produced by immunoSEQ multiplex PCR, yet TCRdb's version contains in-frame clones alone and is incomplete. The sample yields 30,000 to 35,000 clones, approximately 72% seen once. Antigen-specific CD4+ T cells expanded by the ViraFEST assay with viral peptide pools were then sequenced. Following culture for around 10 days, CD4+ T cells were isolated. This person caught SARS-CoV-2 sometime from March to December 2020, and PCR testing confirmed the infection. The antigens for these receptors are not known. Sequences were derived from CD4+ T cells from PBMCs cultured with a peptide pool, sampled before COVID-19 vaccination. These receptors were obtained from a human donor who had a prior SARS-CoV-2 infection.

The V and J genes are TRBV2 and TRBJ2-2; TRBD2 matches at 14 bases. Per the germline V gene, CDR1 is SNHLY and CDR2 is FYNNEI. The ends lost 7 bases at V and 4 bases at J; junction bases unmatched: 2. CDR3 size: 15 residues. In DNA, the CDR3 is TGTGCCAGCACTGGGACTAGCGGGGGCACCGGGGAGCTGTTTTTT. Protein sequence: CASTGTSGGTGELFF.

This chain joins TRBV5-1 and TRBJ1-1; D gene ambiguous. Germline CDR1 SGHRS, CDR2 YFSETQ. The CDR3 runs 14 residues. V was shortened by 4 bases and J by 1 base, with 11 bases between the two germline ends. The CDR3 loop is CASSVGVTNTEAFF. The CDR3 DNA follows: TGCGCCAGCAGCGTCGGGGTTACGAACACTGAAGCTTTCTTT.

V and J are TRBV5-5 and TRBJ1-5; TRBD1 might be the D (5 bases). The CDR3 contains 14 residues. V dropped 0 bases and J dropped 2 bases, with 6 bases sitting between them. The germline V gene has CDR1 SGHKS and CDR2 YYEKEE (reference sequence). The CDR3 nucleotides read TGTGCCAGCAGCTTGGGGGGGGGCAATCAGCCCCAGCATTTT. Translated, it gives CASSLGGGNQPQHF. The complete variable domain, with remaining parts taken from reference TRBV5-5 and TRBJ1-5, reads DAGVTQSPTHLIKTRGQQVTLRCSPISGHKSVSWYQQVLGQGPQFIFQYYEKEERGRGNFPDRFSARQFPNYSSELNVNALLLGDSALYLCASSLGGGNQPQHFGDGTRLSIL.

The chain is built from TRBV6-6 and TRBJ1-6; tentative D call: TRBD1 (5 bases). The CDR3 covers 14 residues. Germline CDR1 MNHNY, CDR2 SVGAGI (reference sequence). The V and J ends lost 2 bases and 10 bases respectively, with 12 bases between them. For the CDR3, the DNA is TGTGCCAGCAGTTACAGCGTCAGGGAATCACCCCTCCACTTT. It yields the protein CASSYSVRESPLHF.

V gene TRBV7-9 combines with J gene TRBJ2-5; perhaps TRBD1 as D (6 bases). This CDR3 comprises 13 residues. Per the germline V gene, CDR1 is SEHNR and CDR2 is FQNEAQ (reference sequence). V lost 4 bases and J lost 7, with 13 bases in between. The CDR3 loop is CASSSQQGGTQYF. The CDR3 region has the DNA TGTGCCAGCAGCTCCCAACAGGGCGGGACCCAGTACTTC.

CDR3 nucleotides: TGTGCCAGCAGCGCTAAGGGACAGGGCTATGGCTACACCTTC. Translation gives CASSAKGQGYGYTF. The chain combines TRBV7-2 with TRBJ1-2, with 9 bases lining up with TRBD1. CDR1 is SGHTA, CDR2 FQGNSA, per germline. The junction had 5 bases not matched to a gene; V was cut back by 5 bases and J by 4 bases. CDR3 size: 14 residues.

The V call is TRBV19, the J call TRBJ2-3, with D perhaps TRBD1 or TRBD2 (5 bases each). Germline CDR1 is LNHDA and CDR2 is SQIVND (reference sequence). The CDR3 has 15 residues. Trimming removed 6 bases at V and 6 bases at J, with 19 bases between. The CDR3 region is CASRAGKGSRDTQYF. The CDR3 coding sequence is TGTGCCAGTAGGGCCGGGAAGGGGAGCCGGGATACGCAGTATTTT.

This clone was counted only a few times. The V and J genes are TRBV30 and TRBJ1-3; 7 nucleotides align to TRBD1. The V gene end was trimmed by 2 bases and the J gene end by 4 bases; junction bases not matched to a gene: 2. CDR1 is GTSNPN, CDR2 SVGIG, per germline (reference sequence). The length of the CDR3 is 13 residues. The CDR3 here is CAWSSGGGNTIYF. For the CDR3, the DNA is TGTGCCTGGAGTTCAGGGGGAGGAAACACCATATATTTT.

The rearrangement links TRBV13 to TRBJ2-1, with 9 nucleotides matching TRBD2. The CDR3 covers 16 residues. The ends lost 3 bases at V and 6 bases at J; junction bases unmatched: 9. Germline V gene data show CDR1 as PRHDT and CDR2 as FYEKMQ (reference sequence). In nucleotides, the CDR3 is TGTGCCAGCAGCTTGCTAAGTCGAGCGGGAGGCAATGAGCAGTTCTTC. Its protein product is CASSLLSRAGGNEQFF.

This chain links TRBV5-6 with TRBJ2-3; no firm D call. Between the trimmed V and J ends, which lost 0 bases and 0 bases, there was a span of 2 bases. The CDR3 consists of 13 residues. The germline V gene has CDR1 SGHDT and CDR2 YYEEEE. The CDR3 protein is CASSLVSTDTQYF. DNA of the CDR3: TGTGCCAGCAGCTTGGTAAGCACAGATACGCAGTATTTT.

The V call is TRBV9, the J call TRBJ2-2; a weak D match, TRBD1 (5 bases). Germline loops: CDR1 SGDLS, CDR2 YYNGEE. V lost 0 bases to trimming and J lost 5 bases, with 20 bases between them. The length of the CDR3 is 18 residues. Here the CDR3 reads CASSVAAFRGASTGELFF. The CDR3 nucleotides read TGTGCCAGCAGCGTAGCTGCCTTTAGGGGCGCGAGTACCGGGGAGCTGTTTTTT.

The chain is built from TRBV28 and TRBJ1-4; a possible D gene is TRBD1 (5 bases). This CDR3 comprises 16 residues. Looked up from germline, CDR1 is MDHEN and CDR2 is SYDVKM. Trimming took 2 bases from V and 4 from J, leaving 14 bases between them. CDR3: CASSLRSQGLNEKLFF. CDR3 coding DNA: TGTGCCAGCAGTTTAAGGTCCCAGGGACTTAATGAAAAACTGTTTTTT.

The genes are TRBV29-1 and TRBJ1-4; D remains unclear. The CDR3 has 12 amino acids. Trimming shortened V by 7 bases and J by 0 bases, and 6 bases separated the two germline ends. Per the germline V gene, CDR1 is SQVTM and CDR2 is ANQGSEA. CDR3 sequence: CSALATNEKLFF. The CDR3 region has the DNA TGCAGCGCGTTAGCAACTAATGAAAAACTGTTTTTT.

V and J are TRBV4-1 and TRBJ2-7; D gene ambiguous. Germline assignment: CDR1 MGHRA and CDR2 YSYEKL. Trimming stripped 2 bases from V and 2 bases from J, with 10 bases between. CDR3 length: 14 amino acids. This CDR3 reads CASSQTDATYEQYF. The CDR3, as DNA: TGCGCCAGCAGCCAAACGGACGCAACCTACGAGCAGTACTTC.

V usage is TRBV7-2 and J usage is TRBJ2-3, with 7 bases lining up with TRBD2. Germline lookup yields CDR1 SGHTA and CDR2 FQGNSA. The ends lost 2 bases at V and 5 bases at J; junction bases unmatched: 10. The CDR3 contains 16 residues. The CDR3 sequence: CASSLSRDPGGDTQYF. In nucleotides, the CDR3 is TGTGCCAGCAGCTTATCGCGGGATCCGGGAGGAGATACGCAGTATTTT. The full variable domain, in which reference TRBV7-2 and TRBJ2-3 provide the parts outside the CDR3, is GAGVSQSPSNKVTEKGKDVELRCDPISGHTALYWYRQSLGQGLEFLIYFQGNSAPDKSGLPSDRFSAERTGGSVSTLTIQRTQQEDSAVYLCASSLSRDPGGDTQYFGPGTRLTVL.

The CDR3 region is CATSEILAKNIQYF. CDR3 DNA sequence: TGTGCCACCTCCGAGATCCTAGCCAAAAACATTCAGTACTTC. The genes are TRBV15 and TRBJ2-4, with D unclear. V was shortened by 8 bases and J by 0 bases, with 11 bases between the two germline ends. Germline CDR1 is LNHNV and CDR2 is YYDKDF (reference sequence). The CDR3 is 14 residues long.

This clone was counted only a few times. The CDR3 loop reads CAWPSSGRVGEQYF. CDR3 DNA: TGTGCCTGGCCCAGTTCGGGTCGAGTGGGCGAGCAGTACTTC. The rearrangement uses TRBV30 and TRBJ2-7, with D uncertain. The CDR3 spans 14 residues. Germline CDR1 is GTSNPN and CDR2 is SVGIG (reference sequence). V shed 5 bases and J shed 6 bases, with 20 bases lying between them. Full variable domain (missing parts from reference TRBV30 and TRBJ2-7): SQTIHQWPATLVQPVGSPLSLECTVEGTSNPNLYWYRQAAGRGLQLLFYSVGIGQISSEVPQNLSASRPQDRQFILSSKKLLLSDSGFYLCAWPSSGRVGEQYFGPGTRLTVT.

This chain joins TRBV7-2 and TRBJ2-5; D is ambiguous. Germline assignment: CDR1 SGHTA and CDR2 FQGNSA. Trimming left V 0 bases short and J 1 base short, with 12 bases between. The CDR3 consists of 16 residues. In DNA, the CDR3 is TGTGCCAGCAGCTTAGCTCGGTGGGGTATCCAAGAGACCCAGTACTTC. Encoded protein: CASSLARWGIQETQYF.

V gene TRBV7-3 combines with J gene TRBJ2-3, with D hard to call. CDR3 length: 11 amino acids. Per the germline V gene, CDR1 is SGHTA and CDR2 is FQGTGA. With 3 bases removed from V and 5 bases from J, the gap between germline ends came to 3 bases. DNA for the CDR3: TGTGCCAGCAGCTTCGGAGATACGCAGTATTTT. It specifies CASSFGDTQYF.

The chain joins TRBV2 to TRBJ2-3; no clear D. Per the germline V gene, CDR1 is SNHLY and CDR2 is FYNNEI. The CDR3 contains 15 residues. Deletions cut 1 base from V and 0 bases from J, with 8 bases between. CDR3 residues: CASSEDNPSTDTQYF. CDR3 DNA sequence: TGTGCCAGCAGTGAAGACAACCCTAGCACAGATACGCAGTATTTT. The variable domain in full, completed from reference TRBV2 and TRBJ2-3, reads EPEVTQTPSHQVTQMGQEVILRCVPISNHLYFYWYRQILGQKVEFLVSFYNNEISEKSEIFDDQFSVERPDGSNFTLKIRSTKLEDSAMYFCASSEDNPSTDTQYFGPGTRLTVL.

This rearrangement joins TRBV30 to TRBJ1-1; no clear D gene. CDR3 length: 12 amino acids. Germline CDR1 reads GTSNPN; CDR2 reads SVGIG (reference sequence). The V gene lost 2 bases and the J gene lost 4 bases, with 8 bases spanning the gap. The CDR3 nucleotides are TGTGCCTGGAGTAGGAAGTTCACTGAAGCTTTCTTT. Protein: CAWSRKFTEAFF.

The rearrangement joins TRBV30 to TRBJ1-2; D may be TRBD1 (5 bases). V was clipped by 8 bases and J by 6 bases, with 13 bases between them. The CDR3 covers 11 residues. Germline loops: CDR1 GTSNPN, CDR2 SVGIG (reference sequence). DNA for the CDR3: TGTGCCCGTGAGGTGGGGGATGGCTACACCTTC. This sequence encodes CAREVGDGYTF.

V and J are TRBV19 and TRBJ1-2, with D uncertain. V was cut by 3 bases and J by 1 base, with 9 bases left in between. Germline loops: CDR1 LNHDA, CDR2 SQIVND (reference sequence). The CDR3 spans 14 residues. The CDR3 DNA sequence: TGTGCCAGTAGTATGGGATTTAATAACTATGGCTACACCTTC. Encoded protein: CASSMGFNNYGYTF. Full variable domain (rest looked up from reference TRBV19 and TRBJ1-2): DGGITQSPKYLFRKEGQNVTLSCEQNLNHDAMYWYRQDPGQGLRLIYYSQIVNDFQKGDIAEGYSVSREKKESFPLTVTSAQKNPTAFYLCASSMGFNNYGYTFGSGTRLTVV.

The V gene is TRBV6-5, the J gene TRBJ2-5; maybe TRBD1 (5 bases). V gave up 2 bases and J gave up 0 bases, with 10 bases separating them. This CDR3 comprises 15 residues. CDR1 and CDR2 (germline): MNHEY, SVGAGI. CDR3 sequence (DNA): TGTGCCAGCAGTTACCTGGACACAAACCAAGAGACCCAGTACTTC. The encoded protein is CASSYLDTNQETQYF.

This sequence joins TRBV12-5 and TRBJ1-2, with D perhaps matching TRBD1 (5 bases). Germline loops: CDR1 LGHNT, CDR2 FRNRAP. The CDR3 runs 12 residues. Trimming removed 1 base from V and 12 bases from J, with 12 bases in between. As DNA, the CDR3 is TGTGCTAGTGGTTTGGGGGGGGTTCTCGACACCTTC. Translation gives CASGLGGVLDTF. Supplemented by reference TRBV12-5 and TRBJ1-2, the full variable domain reads DARVTQTPRHKVTEMGQEVTMRCQPILGHNTVFWYRQTMMQGLELLAYFRNRAPLDDSGMPKDRFSAEMPDATLATLKIQPSEPRDSAVYFCASGLGGVLDTFGSGTRLTVV.